The clone carrying this TCR beta chain was observed many times. Time point defined: persistent/refractory GD, antithyroid drugs over 5 years with positive TRAb. Scientists built the TCR library using RNA that was extracted from PBMCs. This record belongs to a study of regulatory T cells in long-lasting Graves disease. Library construction for TCR beta used iRepertoire HTBI primers and Arm-PCR of CDR3 regions. TCRdb re-analysed the multiplex PCR reads in MiXCR, keeping a single row per CDR3 protein. The sample has fewer than 450,000 distinct CDR3 sequences, around 21% seen once. This CDR3 has 15 amino acids. CDR1 MDHEN and CDR2 SYDVKM come from the germline V gene. The V gene end was trimmed by 5 bases and the J gene end by 5 bases; junction bases not matched to a gene: 5.

Sequenced material: peripheral blood mononuclear cells (PBMCs), taken when the disease was refractory, from a patient treated with antithyroid drugs. This TCR derives from a female donor with Graves disease. V and J are TRBV28 and TRBJ1-5, with 11 bases aligning to TRBD1. DNA of the CDR3: TGTGCCAGCAGTCCAGGGACAGGGGGACATCAGCCCCAGCATTTT. Protein sequence: CASSPGTGGHQPQHF.